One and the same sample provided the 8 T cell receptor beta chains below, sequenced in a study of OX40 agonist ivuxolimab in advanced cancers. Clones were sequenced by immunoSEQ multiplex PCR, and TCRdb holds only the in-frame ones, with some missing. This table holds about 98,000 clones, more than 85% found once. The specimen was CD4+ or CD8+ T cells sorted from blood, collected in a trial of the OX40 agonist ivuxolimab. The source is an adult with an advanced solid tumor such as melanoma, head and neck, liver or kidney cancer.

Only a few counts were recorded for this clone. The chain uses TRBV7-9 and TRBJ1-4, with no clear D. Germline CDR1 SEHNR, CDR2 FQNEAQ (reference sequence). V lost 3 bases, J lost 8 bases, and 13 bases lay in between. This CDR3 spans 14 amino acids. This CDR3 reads CASSFGHVEEKLFF. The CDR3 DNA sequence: TGTGCCAGCAGCTTTGGGCACGTTGAGGAAAAACTGTTTTTT.

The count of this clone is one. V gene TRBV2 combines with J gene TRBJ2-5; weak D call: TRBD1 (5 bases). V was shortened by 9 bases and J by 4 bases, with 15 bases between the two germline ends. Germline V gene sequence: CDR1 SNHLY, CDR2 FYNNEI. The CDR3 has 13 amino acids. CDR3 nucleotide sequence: TGTGCCAGTGCTAGGGGAACGGGAGAGACCCAGTACTTC. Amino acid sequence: CASARGTGETQYF.

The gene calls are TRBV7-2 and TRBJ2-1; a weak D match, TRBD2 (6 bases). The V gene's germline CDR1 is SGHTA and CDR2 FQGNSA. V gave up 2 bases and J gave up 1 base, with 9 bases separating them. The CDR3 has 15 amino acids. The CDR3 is CASSLKRVSYNEQFF. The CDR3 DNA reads TGTGCCAGCAGCTTAAAGCGGGTATCCTACAATGAGCAGTTCTTC. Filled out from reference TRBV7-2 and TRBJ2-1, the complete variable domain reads GAGVSQSPSNKVTEKGKDVELRCDPISGHTALYWYRQSLGQGLEFLIYFQGNSAPDKSGLPSDRFSAERTGGSVSTLTIQRTQQEDSAVYLCASSLKRVSYNEQFFGPGTRLTVL.

Written as DNA, the CDR3 is TGTGCCAGCAGTGAGGGGATGGGCGGCTACACCTTC. Residues: CASSEGMGGYTF. This chain connects TRBV2 to TRBJ1-2; D not certain. CDR3 length equals 12 residues. Trimming removed 3 bases from V and 8 bases from J, with 10 bases in between. The germline V gene has CDR1 SNHLY and CDR2 FYNNEI.

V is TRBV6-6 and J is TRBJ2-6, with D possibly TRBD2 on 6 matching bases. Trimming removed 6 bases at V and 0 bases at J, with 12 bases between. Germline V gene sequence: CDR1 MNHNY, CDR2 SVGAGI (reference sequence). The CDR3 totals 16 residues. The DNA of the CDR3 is TGTGCCAGCAGCTCGGGACTTGTCTCTGGGGCCAACGTCCTGACTTTC. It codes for CASSSGLVSGANVLTF.

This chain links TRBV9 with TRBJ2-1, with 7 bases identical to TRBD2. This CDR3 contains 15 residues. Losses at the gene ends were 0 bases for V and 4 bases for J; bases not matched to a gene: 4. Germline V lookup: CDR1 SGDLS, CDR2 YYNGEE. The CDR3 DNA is TGTGCCAGCAGCGTAGGAGGGAGGGTTTACAATGAGCAGTTCTTC. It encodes CASSVGGRVYNEQFF. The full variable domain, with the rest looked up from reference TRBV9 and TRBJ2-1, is DSGVTQTPKHLITATGQRVTLRCSPRSGDLSVYWYQQSLDQGLQFLIQYYNGEERAKGNILERFSAQQFPDLHSELNLSSLELGDSALYFCASSVGGRVYNEQFFGPGTRLTVL.

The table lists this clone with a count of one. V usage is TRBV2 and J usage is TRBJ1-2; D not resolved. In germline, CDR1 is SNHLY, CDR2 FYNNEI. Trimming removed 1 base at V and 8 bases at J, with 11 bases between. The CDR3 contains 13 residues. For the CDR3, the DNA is TGTGCCAGCAGTGAAGAAACCCGGCGGGGCTACACCTTC. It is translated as CASSEETRRGYTF.

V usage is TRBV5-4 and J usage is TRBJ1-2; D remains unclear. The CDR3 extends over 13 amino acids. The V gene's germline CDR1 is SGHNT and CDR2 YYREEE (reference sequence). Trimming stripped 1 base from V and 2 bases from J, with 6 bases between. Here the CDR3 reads CASSLSGNYGYTF. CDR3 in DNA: TGTGCCAGCAGCTTGTCAGGAAACTATGGCTACACCTTC.